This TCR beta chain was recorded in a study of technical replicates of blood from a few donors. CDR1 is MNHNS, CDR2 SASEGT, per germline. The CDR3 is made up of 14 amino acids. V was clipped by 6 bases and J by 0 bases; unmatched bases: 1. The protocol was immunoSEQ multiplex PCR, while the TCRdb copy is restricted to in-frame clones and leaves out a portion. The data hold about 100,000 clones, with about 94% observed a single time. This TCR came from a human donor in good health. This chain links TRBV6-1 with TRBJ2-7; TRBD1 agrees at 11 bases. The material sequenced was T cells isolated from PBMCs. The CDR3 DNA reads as TGTGCCAGCAGGGGGACAGGGGGCTCCTACGAGCAGTACTTC. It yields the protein CASRGTGGSYEQYF.